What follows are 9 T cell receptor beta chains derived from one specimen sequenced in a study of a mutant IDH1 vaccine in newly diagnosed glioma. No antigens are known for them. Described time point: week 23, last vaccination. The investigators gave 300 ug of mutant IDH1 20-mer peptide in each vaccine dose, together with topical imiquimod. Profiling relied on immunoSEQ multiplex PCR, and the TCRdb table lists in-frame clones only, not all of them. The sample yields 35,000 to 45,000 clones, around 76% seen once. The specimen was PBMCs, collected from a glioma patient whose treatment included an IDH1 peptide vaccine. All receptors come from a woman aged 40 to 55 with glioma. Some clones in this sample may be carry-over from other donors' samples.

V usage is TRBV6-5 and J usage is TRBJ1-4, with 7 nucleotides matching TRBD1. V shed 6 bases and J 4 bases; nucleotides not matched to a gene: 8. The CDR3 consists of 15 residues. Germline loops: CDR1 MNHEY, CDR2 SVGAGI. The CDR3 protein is CASRPQGGNNEKLFF. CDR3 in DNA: TGTGCCAGCAGGCCCCAAGGGGGCAATAATGAAAAACTGTTTTTT.

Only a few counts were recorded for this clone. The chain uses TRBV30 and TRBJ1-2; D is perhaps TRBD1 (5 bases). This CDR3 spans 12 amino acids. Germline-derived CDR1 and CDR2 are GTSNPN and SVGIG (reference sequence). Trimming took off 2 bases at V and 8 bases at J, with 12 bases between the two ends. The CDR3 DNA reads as TGTGCCTGGAGTCTCACAGGCCTAGGCTACACCTTC. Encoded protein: CAWSLTGLGYTF.

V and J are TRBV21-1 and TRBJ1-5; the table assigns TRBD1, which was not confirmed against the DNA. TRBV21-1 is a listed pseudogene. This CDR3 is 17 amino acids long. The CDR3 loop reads CASSKEAPGPSNQPQHF. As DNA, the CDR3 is TGTGCCAGCAGCAAAGAGGCCCCAGGGCCGAGCAATCAGCCCCAGCATTTT.

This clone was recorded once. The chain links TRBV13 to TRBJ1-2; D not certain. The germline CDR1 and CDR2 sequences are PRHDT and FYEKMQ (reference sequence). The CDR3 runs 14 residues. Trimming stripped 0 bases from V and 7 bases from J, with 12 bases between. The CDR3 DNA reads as TGTGCCAGCAGCTTAGGCCGTGGTCTGTTTGGCTACACCTTC. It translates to CASSLGRGLFGYTF.

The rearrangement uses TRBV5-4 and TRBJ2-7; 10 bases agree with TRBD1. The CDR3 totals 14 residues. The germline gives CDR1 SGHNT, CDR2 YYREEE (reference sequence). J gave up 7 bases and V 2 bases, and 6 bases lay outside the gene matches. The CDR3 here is CASSLDRGRGEQYF. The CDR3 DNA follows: TGTGCCAGCAGCTTAGACAGGGGGCGAGGGGAGCAGTACTTC.

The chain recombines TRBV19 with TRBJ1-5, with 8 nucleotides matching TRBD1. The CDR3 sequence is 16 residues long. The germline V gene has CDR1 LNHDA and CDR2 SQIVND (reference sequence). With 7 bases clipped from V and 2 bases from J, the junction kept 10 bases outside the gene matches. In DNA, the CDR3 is TGTGCCAGTATGGGGGGAGGGACAGGTCGCAATCAGCCCCAGCATTTT. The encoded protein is CASMGGGTGRNQPQHF.

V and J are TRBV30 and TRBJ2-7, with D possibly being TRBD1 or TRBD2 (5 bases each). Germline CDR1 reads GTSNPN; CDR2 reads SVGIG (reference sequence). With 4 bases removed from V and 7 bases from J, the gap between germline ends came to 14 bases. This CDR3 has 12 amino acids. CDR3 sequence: CAWNSRDGEQYF. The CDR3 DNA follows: TGTGCCTGGAACAGCCGGGACGGTGAGCAGTACTTC.

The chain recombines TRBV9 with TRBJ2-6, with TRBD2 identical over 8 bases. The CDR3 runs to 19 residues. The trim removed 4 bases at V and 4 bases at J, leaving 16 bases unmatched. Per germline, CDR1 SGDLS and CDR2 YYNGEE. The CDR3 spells CASSRGASGGTLGANVLTF. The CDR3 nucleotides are TGTGCCAGCAGCCGTGGGGCAAGCGGGGGAACGCTCGGGGCCAACGTCCTGACTTTC.

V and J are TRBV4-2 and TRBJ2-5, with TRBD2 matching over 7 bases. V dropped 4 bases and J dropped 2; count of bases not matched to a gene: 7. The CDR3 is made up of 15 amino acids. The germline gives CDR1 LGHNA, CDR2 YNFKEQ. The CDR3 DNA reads TGTGCCAGCAGCCGCAGCGGGGAGGGGCAAGAGACCCAGTACTTC. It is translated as CASSRSGEGQETQYF.